The TCR beta chain under discussion was sequenced for a study of PD-1 blockade in classical Hodgkin lymphoma (dated by TCRdb to 2020 to 2021). For the study in its entirety: Nivolumab dosing was 3 mg/kg intravenously every 2 weeks, continuing until either disease progression or unacceptable toxicity. The study used TCR beta sequencing and CyTOF to define a peripheral blood immune signature of response to PD-1 blockade in classical Hodgkin lymphoma. What the authors observed across the whole study: Baseline TCR diversity was reported to be lower in newly diagnosed patients than in healthy donors, and even lower in relapsed/refractory patients. Only a single clinical trial cohort was studied, and what caused the repertoire differences, possibly disease activity or prior therapy, remained undefined. Trial patients achieving complete response had baseline diversity similar to newly diagnosed patients, whereas partial responders and progressors had significantly lower diversity. By C4D1, a significant rise was seen in CD4+ TCR diversity but not in CD8+ TCR diversity (p=0.0027 vs p=0.16), and the rise was most apparent among complete responders (p=0.02). Lower diversity was seen in patients whose nivolumab began less than 1 year after ASCT, and these patients were left out of later analyses so that immune reconstitution would not confound the results.

As concerns this clone: The target of this receptor is not known. No base-level quality is on record; no much larger clone is a single base apart.

Genomic DNA was isolated using the Qiagen DNeasy kit from unsorted PBMCs as well as from negatively selected CD4+ and CD8+ fractions. Amplification of TCR beta CDR3 regions was done by immunoSEQ multiplex PCR with primers that anneal to V and J segments. Amplification bias was minimized using a synthetic immune receptor repertoire, and residual bias was removed computationally after sequencing. Regarding the original processing steps: Custom Python scripts were used to quantify repertoire diversity as the Shannon entropy index. Unsorted, CD4+ and CD8+ repertoires were analyzed separately, except in combined analyses where CD4+ and CD8+ sequences were merged in silico. Clonal expansion was defined as at least a 2-fold frequency increase after treatment relative to C1D1, with a pseudocount of 0.5 for undetected baseline clones. Singleton clones were defined as clones with 0 or 1 copy at C1D1, and non-singleton clones were defined as clones with 2 or more copies. Clones expanded in unsorted samples were labelled as CD4+, CD8+ or unknown by matching protein sequences in sorted samples from the same patient. Wilcoxon tests on paired samples were used to test diversity changes from C1D1 to C4D1. TCRdb took this table from immuneACCESS and kept in-frame rearrangements with V and J called. Such tables lack part of the clones; where checked against another copy, unresolved V genes explain under half of the gap, and the rest is unexplained. The D gene and trimming were derived from the DNA, and the V and J assignments and clone size from that table. Present in this sample are 20,000 to 25,000 clones, 80% of which were seen just once. Together, the top ten hold roughly 15% of the sample.

The intended sense of this specimen's time point label: cycle 2 day 1 (C2D1) of nivolumab. All trial patients had relapsed after autologous stem cell transplantation, with cohorts A, B and C differing in prior brentuximab vedotin exposure. A total of around 59 patients with relapsed/refractory classical Hodgkin lymphoma made up the trial cohort, and each patient's best overall response was complete response, partial response or progressive disease. Trial patients were treated with single-agent nivolumab in the multi-cohort phase II CheckMate 205 trial. Best overall response was determined by an independent review committee according to the 2007 International Working Group response criteria. PBMCs from the trial were collected at three points: immediately before nivolumab initiation (C1D1), and during therapy at cycle 2 day 1 and cycle 4 day 1. Peripheral blood was collected in 8 mL Vacutainer Cell Preparation Tubes, from which PBMCs were isolated by centrifugation and then cryopreserved.

Relative to germline, V is missing 4 bases and J is missing 3 bases, with 3 bases of the junction outside any gene match. CDR3 length: 15 amino acids, cysteine to phenylalanine. Of the read, only the CDR3 DNA is kept; its 45 bases are in frame from base 1. The germline V gene supplies CDR1 SGHRS and CDR2 YFSETQ. The specimen was peripheral blood mononuclear cells (PBMCs), collected before the second cycle of nivolumab. This clonotype originated in a human donor with classical Hodgkin lymphoma. This receptor chain uses TRBV5-1 and TRBJ2-1, with TRBD2 matching 11 junction bases. The CDR3 loop reads CASSPTSGNYNEQFF. The sequenced DNA: TGCGCCAGCAGCCCGACTAGCGGGAACTACAATGAGCAGTTCTTC.